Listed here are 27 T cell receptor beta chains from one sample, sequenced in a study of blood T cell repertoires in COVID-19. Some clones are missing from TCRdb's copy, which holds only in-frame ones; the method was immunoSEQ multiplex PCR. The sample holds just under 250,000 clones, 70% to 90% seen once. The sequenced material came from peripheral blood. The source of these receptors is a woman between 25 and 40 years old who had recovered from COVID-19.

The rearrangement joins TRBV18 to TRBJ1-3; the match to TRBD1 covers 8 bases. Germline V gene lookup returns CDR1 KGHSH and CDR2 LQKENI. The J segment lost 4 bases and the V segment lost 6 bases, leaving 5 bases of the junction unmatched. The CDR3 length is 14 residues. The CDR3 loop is CASSLDRDGNTIYF. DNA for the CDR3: TGTGCCAGCTCGCTGGACAGGGACGGAAACACCATATATTTT. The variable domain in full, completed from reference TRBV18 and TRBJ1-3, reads NAGVMQNPRHLVRRRGQEARLRCSPMKGHSHVYWYRQLPEEGLKFMVYLQKENIIDESGMPKERFSAEFPKEGPSILRIQQVVRGDSAAYFCASSLDRDGNTIYFGEGSWLTVV.

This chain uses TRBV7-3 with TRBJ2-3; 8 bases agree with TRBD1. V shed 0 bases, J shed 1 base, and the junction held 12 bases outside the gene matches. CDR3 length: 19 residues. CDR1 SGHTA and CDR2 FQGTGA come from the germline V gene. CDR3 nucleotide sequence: TGTGCCAGCAGCTTAACGATTTTTTCCCCGGGACAGGGCACAGATACGCAGTATTTT. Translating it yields CASSLTIFSPGQGTDTQYF. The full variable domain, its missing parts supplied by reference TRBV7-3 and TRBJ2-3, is GAGVSQTPSNKVTEKGKYVELRCDPISGHTALYWYRQSLGQGPEFLIYFQGTGAADDSGLPNDRFFAVRPEGSVSTLKIQRTERGDSAVYLCASSLTIFSPGQGTDTQYFGPGTRLTVL.

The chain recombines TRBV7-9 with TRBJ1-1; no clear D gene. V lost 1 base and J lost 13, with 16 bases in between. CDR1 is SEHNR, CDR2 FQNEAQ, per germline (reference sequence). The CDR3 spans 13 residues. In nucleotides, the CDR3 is TGTGCCAGCAGCTTAGTTTTGGGAGGAGGTGTTTTCTTT. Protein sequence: CASSLVLGGGVFF.

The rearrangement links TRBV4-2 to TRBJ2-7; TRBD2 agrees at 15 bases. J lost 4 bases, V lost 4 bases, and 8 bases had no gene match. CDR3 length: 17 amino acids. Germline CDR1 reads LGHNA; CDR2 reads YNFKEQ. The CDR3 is CASSRTSGGGLMYEQYF. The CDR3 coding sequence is TGTGCCAGCAGCCGGACTAGCGGGGGGGGCCTTATGTACGAGCAGTACTTC.

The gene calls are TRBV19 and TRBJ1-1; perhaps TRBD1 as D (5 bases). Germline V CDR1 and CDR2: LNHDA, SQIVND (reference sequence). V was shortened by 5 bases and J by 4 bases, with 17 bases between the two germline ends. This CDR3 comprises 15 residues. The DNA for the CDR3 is TGTGCCAGTAGTGGCTTAGTAGGGGCCATCACTGAAGCTTTCTTT. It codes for CASSGLVGAITEAFF. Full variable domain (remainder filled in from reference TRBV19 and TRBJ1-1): DGGITQSPKYLFRKEGQNVTLSCEQNLNHDAMYWYRQDPGQGLRLIYYSQIVNDFQKGDIAEGYSVSREKKESFPLTVTSAQKNPTAFYLCASSGLVGAITEAFFGQGTRLTVV.

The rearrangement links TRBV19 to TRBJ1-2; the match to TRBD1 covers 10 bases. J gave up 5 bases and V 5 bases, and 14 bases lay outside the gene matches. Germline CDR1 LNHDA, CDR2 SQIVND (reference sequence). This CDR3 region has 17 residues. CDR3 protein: CASSPIGTGDSKYGYTF. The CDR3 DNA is TGTGCCAGTAGTCCCATCGGGACAGGGGATAGTAAATATGGCTACACCTTC.

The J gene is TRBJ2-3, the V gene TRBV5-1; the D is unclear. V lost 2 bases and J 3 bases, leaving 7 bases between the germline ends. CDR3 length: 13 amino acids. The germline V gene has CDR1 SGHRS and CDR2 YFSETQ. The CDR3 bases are TGCGCCAGCAGCTTACAATTGACAGATACGCAGTATTTT. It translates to CASSLQLTDTQYF.

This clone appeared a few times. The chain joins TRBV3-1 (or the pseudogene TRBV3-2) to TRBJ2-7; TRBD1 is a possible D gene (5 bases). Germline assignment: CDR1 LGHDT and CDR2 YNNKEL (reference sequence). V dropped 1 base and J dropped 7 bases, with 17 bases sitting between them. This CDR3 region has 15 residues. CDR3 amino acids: CASSQVPAGSWEQYF. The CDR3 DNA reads TGTGCCAGCAGCCAAGTACCGGCAGGGTCTTGGGAGCAGTACTTC.

The CDR3 DNA reads TGTGCCCGCCGGACTAGCGGGGGGACTGAGCAGTTCTTC. Translating it yields CARRTSGGTEQFF. The J gene is TRBJ2-1, the V gene TRBV30, with 14 positions matching TRBD2. Germline CDR1 reads GTSNPN; CDR2 reads SVGIG (reference sequence). This CDR3 is built from 13 residues. V shed 8 bases and J 9 bases; nucleotides not matched to a gene: 6. The complete variable domain, with remaining parts taken from reference TRBV30 and TRBJ2-1, reads SQTIHQWPATLVQPVGSPLSLECTVEGTSNPNLYWYRQAAGRGLQLLFYSVGIGQISSEVPQNLSASRPQDRQFILSSKKLLLSDSGFYLCARRTSGGTEQFFGPGTRLTVL.

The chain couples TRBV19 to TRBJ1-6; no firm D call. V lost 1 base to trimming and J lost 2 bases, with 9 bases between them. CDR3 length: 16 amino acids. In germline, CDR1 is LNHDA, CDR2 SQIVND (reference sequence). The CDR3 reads CASSIGRQTYNSPLHF. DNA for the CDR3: TGTGCCAGTAGTATAGGGAGGCAGACCTATAATTCACCCCTCCACTTT.

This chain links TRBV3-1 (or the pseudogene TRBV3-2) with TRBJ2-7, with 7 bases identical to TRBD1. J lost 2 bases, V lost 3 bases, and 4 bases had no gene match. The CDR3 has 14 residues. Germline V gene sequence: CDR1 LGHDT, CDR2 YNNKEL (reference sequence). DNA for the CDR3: TGTGCCAGCAGCCAGGACAGGTTTCCCTACGAGCAGTACTTC. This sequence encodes CASSQDRFPYEQYF.

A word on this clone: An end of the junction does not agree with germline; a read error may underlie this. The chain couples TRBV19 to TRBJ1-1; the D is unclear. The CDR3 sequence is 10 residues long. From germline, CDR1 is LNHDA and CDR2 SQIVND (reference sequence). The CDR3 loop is CASSNRVPFF. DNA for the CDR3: TGTGCCAGTAGTAACCGCGTTCCATTTTTC. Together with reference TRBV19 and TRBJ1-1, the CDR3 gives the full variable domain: DGGITQSPKYLFRKEGQNVTLSCEQNLNHDAMYWYRQDPGQGLRLIYYSQIVNDFQKGDIAEGYSVSREKKESFPLTVTSAQKNPTAFYLCASSNRVPFFGQGTRLTVV.

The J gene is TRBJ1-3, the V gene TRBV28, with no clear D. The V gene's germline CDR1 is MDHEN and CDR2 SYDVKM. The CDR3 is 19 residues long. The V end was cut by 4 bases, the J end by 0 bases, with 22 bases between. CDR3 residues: CASSSLGDGRTSSGNTIYF. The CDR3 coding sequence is TGTGCCAGCAGTTCCCTCGGAGACGGGCGAACTAGCTCTGGAAACACCATATATTTT.

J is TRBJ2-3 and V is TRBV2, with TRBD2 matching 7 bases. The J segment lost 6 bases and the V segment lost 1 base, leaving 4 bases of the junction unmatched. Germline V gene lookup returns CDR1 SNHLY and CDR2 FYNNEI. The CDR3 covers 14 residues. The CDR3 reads CASSEVRGVDTQYF. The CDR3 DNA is TGTGCCAGCAGTGAAGTCCGGGGGGTCGATACGCAGTATTTT.

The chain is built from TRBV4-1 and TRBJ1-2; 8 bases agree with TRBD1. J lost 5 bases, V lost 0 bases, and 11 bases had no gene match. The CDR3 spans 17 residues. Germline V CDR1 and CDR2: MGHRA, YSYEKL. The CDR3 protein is CASSQESRGTGLYGYTF. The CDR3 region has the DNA TGCGCCAGCAGCCAAGAAAGTCGCGGGACAGGACTTTATGGCTACACCTTC.

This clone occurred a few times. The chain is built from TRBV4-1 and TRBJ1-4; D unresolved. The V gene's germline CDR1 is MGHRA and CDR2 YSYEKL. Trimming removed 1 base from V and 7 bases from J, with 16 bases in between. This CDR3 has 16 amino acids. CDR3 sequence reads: CASSQAGGGFGEKLFF. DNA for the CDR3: TGCGCCAGCAGCCAAGCCGGTGGAGGGTTTGGTGAAAAACTGTTTTTT.

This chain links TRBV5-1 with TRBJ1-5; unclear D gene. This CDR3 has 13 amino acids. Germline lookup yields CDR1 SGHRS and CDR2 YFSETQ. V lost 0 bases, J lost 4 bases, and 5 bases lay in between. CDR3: CASSLAGNQPQHF. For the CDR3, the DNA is TGCGCCAGCAGCTTGGCGGGGAATCAGCCCCAGCATTTT.

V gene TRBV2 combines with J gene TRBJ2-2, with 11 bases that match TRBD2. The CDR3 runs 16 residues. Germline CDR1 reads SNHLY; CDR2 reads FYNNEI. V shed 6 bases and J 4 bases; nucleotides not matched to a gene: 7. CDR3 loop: CASRFIAGGPTGELFF. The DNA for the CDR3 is TGTGCCAGCAGATTCATAGCGGGGGGGCCCACCGGGGAGCTGTTTTTT.

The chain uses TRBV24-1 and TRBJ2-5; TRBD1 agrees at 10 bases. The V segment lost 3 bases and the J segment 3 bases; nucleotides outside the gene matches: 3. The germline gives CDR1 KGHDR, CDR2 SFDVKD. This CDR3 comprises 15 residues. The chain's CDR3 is CATSDMTGGKETQYF. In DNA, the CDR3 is TGTGCCACCAGTGATATGACAGGGGGCAAAGAGACCCAGTACTTC.

The CDR3 is CASSSQGRLYGYTF. CDR3 nucleotides: TGTGCCAGCAGCTCACAGGGTAGGCTCTATGGCTACACCTTC. This sequence joins TRBV6-5 and TRBJ1-2, with TRBD1 as a possible D gene (6 bases). Germline values: CDR1 MNHEY, CDR2 SVGAGI. V gave up 6 bases and J gave up 4 bases, with 15 bases separating them. The CDR3 length is 14 residues.

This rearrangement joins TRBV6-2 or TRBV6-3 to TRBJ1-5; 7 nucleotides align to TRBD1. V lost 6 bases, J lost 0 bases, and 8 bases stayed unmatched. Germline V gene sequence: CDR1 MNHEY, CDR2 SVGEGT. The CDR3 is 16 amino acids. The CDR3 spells CASSSNRGLSNQPQHF. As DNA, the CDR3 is TGTGCCAGCAGCTCAAACAGGGGACTTAGCAATCAGCCCCAGCATTTT.

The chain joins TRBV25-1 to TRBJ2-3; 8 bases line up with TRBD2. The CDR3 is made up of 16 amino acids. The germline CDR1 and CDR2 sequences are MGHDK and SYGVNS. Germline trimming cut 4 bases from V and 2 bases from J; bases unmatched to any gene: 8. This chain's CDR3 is CASSVAAGGHTDTQYF. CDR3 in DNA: TGTGCCAGCAGTGTGGCGGCGGGGGGCCACACAGATACGCAGTATTTT.

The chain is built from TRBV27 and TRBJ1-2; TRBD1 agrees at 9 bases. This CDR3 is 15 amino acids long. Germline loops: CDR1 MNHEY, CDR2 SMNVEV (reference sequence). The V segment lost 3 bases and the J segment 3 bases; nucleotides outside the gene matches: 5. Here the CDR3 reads CASSFRQGGYYGYTF. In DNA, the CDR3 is TGTGCCAGCAGTTTCAGACAGGGGGGGTACTATGGCTACACCTTC.

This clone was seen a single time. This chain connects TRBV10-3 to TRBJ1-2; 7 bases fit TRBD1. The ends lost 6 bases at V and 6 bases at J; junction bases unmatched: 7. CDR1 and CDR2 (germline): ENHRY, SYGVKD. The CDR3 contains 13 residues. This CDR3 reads CAIRTGRKDGYTF. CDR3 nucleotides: TGTGCCATCAGGACAGGGAGGAAAGATGGCTACACCTTC.

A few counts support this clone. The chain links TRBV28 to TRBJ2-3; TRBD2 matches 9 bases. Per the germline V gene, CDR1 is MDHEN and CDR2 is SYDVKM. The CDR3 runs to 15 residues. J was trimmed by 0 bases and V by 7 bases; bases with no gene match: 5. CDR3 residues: CASKTSGQSTDTQYF. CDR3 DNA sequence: TGTGCCAGCAAGACTAGCGGACAAAGCACAGATACGCAGTATTTT.

The CDR3 coding sequence is TGTGCCAGCAGCGTAGGACTAGCCCCCTCTGGAAACACCATATATTTT. Its translation: CASSVGLAPSGNTIYF. V is TRBV9 and J is TRBJ1-3; the D is unclear. The CDR3 loop spans 16 amino acids. Trimming took 0 bases from V and 0 from J, leaving 10 bases between them. Germline CDR1 SGDLS, CDR2 YYNGEE.

CDR3 protein: CASSPLEVGASTDTQYF. DNA for the CDR3: TGTGCCAGCTCACCTCTAGAGGTGGGGGCTAGCACAGATACGCAGTATTTT. The gene calls are TRBV18 and TRBJ2-3; TRBD1 might be the D (6 bases). The CDR3 totals 17 residues. V was cut by 3 bases and J by 0 bases, with 16 bases left in between. Germline V CDR1 and CDR2: KGHSH, LQKENI.